A selection of T cell receptor beta chains follows, all from one sample in a study of T cell repertoires in cytomegalovirus infection. These receptors' targets are unknown. TCRdb ran MiXCR on the reads and lists one entry per CDR3 protein. The sample lists roughly 990,000 distinct CDR3 sequences, approximately 33% seen once, with around an eighth in the top ten. The sample in question was cultured CD8+ T cells from PBMCs, obtained from culture after CMV antigen stimulation. Receptors were obtained from a human donor in good health (CMV status not recorded). Some clones in this sample may be carry-over from other donors' samples. The CDR3 runs from the conserved cysteine through the conserved F or W. D genes are given only for firm matches. Expanded clones get a size class; other rows say once, few or many, or leave the size out.

clone_size | cdr3_length | d_call | j_call | v_call | cdr3_nt | cdr3_aa
- | 17 | - | TRBJ1-4 | TRBV28 | TGTGCCAGCAGTTTGGCTACAGGGAGAACAACTAATGAAAAACTGTTTTTT | CASSLATGRTTNEKLFF
once | 13 | TRBD2 | TRBJ2-5 | TRBV10-2 | TGCGCCAGCAGTACCGGGGGGGTGGAGACCCAGTACTTC | CASSTGGVETQYF
many | 15 | - | TRBJ2-2 | TRBV7-3 | TGTGCCAGCAGCTCCGGGACTTCGAACACCGGGGAGCTGTTTTTT | CASSSGTSNTGELFF
few | 17 | TRBD2 | TRBJ2-3 | TRBV7-6 | TGTGCCAGCAGCCTGGGACTAGCGGGGGGAGGCACAGATACGCAGTATTTT | CASSLGLAGGGTDTQYF
many | 11 | - | TRBJ1-1 | TRBV7-9 | TGTGCCAGCAGCTTTGGCAGAGAAGCTTTCTTT | CASSFGREAFF
many | 17 | - | TRBJ1-1 | TRBV7-8 | TGTGCCAGCAGCTCCCCGGGGGGAAGAAAGTGGGACACTGAAGCTTTCTTT | CASSSPGGRKWDTEAFF
many | 15 | - | TRBJ2-5 | TRBV7-2 | TGTGCCAGCAGCTTAATCACAGGGCCCGTTGAGACCCAGTACTTC | CASSLITGPVETQYF
few | 17 | - | TRBJ1-5 | TRBV15 | TGTGCCACCAGCAGAGATCCGGGAAGTGAGTCCCTTCAGCCCCAGCATTTT | CATSRDPGSESLQPQHF
many | 14 | - | TRBJ1-5 | TRBV27 | TGTGCCAGTAGTCCCGGTCTTAGCAATCAGCCCCAGCATTTT | CASSPGLSNQPQHF
many | 19 | - | TRBJ2-4 | TRBV7-2 | TGTGCCAGCAGTCAGAGCGGGGGACCCAGGGGGCCTCCCAAAAACATTCAGTACTTC | CASSQSGGPRGPPKNIQYF
- | 13 | TRBD1 | TRBJ2-5 | TRBV12-3/TRBV12-4 | TGTGCCAGCACCCAAAGGGGGCCAGAGACCCAGTACTTC | CASTQRGPETQYF
few | 14 | - | TRBJ2-1 | TRBV27 | TGTGCCAGCAGTTCCAACCCGGGCCGTCAGGCTCAGTTCTTC | CASSSNPGRQAQFF
- | 18 | TRBD2 | TRBJ2-1 | TRBV4-3 | TGCGCCAGCAGCCAAGATCATCCGGGGGGTGCCTCCTACAATGAGCAGTTCTTC | CASSQDHPGGASYNEQFF
few | 13 | - | TRBJ2-1 | TRBV2 | TGTGCCAGCAGGGGAGGACAGAGCAATGAGCAGTTCTTC | CASRGGQSNEQFF
many | 14 | - | TRBJ2-5 | TRBV7-9 | TGTGCCAGCAGCTTATACTCTAACCAAGAGACCCAGTACTTC | CASSLYSNQETQYF
few | 14 | - | TRBJ1-5 | TRBV6-6 | TGTGCCAGCAGTAGGGCCTATAGCAATCAGCCCCAGCATTTT | CASSRAYSNQPQHF
- | 13 | - | TRBJ1-2 | TRBV28 | TGTGCCAGCAGTTTATCCATGGGACGCGGCTACACCTTC | CASSLSMGRGYTF
- | 16 | TRBD1 | TRBJ2-2 | TRBV19 | TGTGCCAGTAGTATAGGTGGACAGGGGAGCACCGGGGAGCTGTTTTTT | CASSIGGQGSTGELFF
few | 13 | TRBD1 | TRBJ1-1 | TRBV6-5 | TGTGCCAGCACTTCCCAGGGGGCCGCTGAAGCTTTCTTT | CASTSQGAAEAFF
few | 14 | TRBD1 | TRBJ1-1 | TRBV5-4 | TGTGCCAGCAGCTGGGGACAGGGGCGCCCTGAAGCTTTCTTT | CASSWGQGRPEAFF
many | 15 | TRBD1 | TRBJ1-2 | TRBV7-6 | TGTGCCAGCAGTTCACCGGGACAGGGGGACCCATTCCACACCTTC | CASSSPGQGDPFHTF
many | 14 | TRBD1 | TRBJ2-3 | TRBV7-8 | TGTGCCAGCAGCTATAAGGGACAGGGGAATACGCAGTATTTT | CASSYKGQGNTQYF
- | 10 | - | TRBJ2-1 | TRBV7-6 | TGTGCCAACAAAGTCGATGAGCAGTTCTTC | CANKVDEQFF
few | 15 | - | TRBJ2-3 | TRBV6-6 | TGTGCCAGCATCCTCGGGGCTCTACTGGGGGATACGCAGTATTTT | CASILGALLGDTQYF
many | 12 | - | TRBJ2-1 | TRBV7-2 | TGTGCCAGCAGTTCGGGGGACAATGAGCAGTTCTTC | CASSSGDNEQFF
few | 15 | - | TRBJ2-2 | TRBV7-6 | TGTGCCAGCAGCTTAGCTGGGACGGACACCGGGGAGCTGTTTTTT | CASSLAGTDTGELFF
- | 17 | TRBD1 | TRBJ1-5 | TRBV18 | TGTGCCAGCTCGTCTGGTACGGACAGGGGCGGCAATCAGCCCCAGCATTTT | CASSSGTDRGGNQPQHF
- | 18 | - | TRBJ1-4 | TRBV6-6 | TGTGCCAGCAGTGGAGGGGAGCCTCCACTTGCAACTAATGAAAAACTGTTTTTT | CASSGGEPPLATNEKLFF
- | 18 | - | TRBJ1-3 | TRBV29-1 | TGCAGCGGCACCTTCATGGCGACAGACCTATACTCTGGAAACACCATATATTTT | CSGTFMATDLYSGNTIYF
few | 19 | - | TRBJ2-1 | TRBV7-9 | TGTGCCAGCACCCCCGGGACCCGAAGGAGGGGGAACTCCTACAATGAGCAGTTCTTC | CASTPGTRRRGNSYNEQFF
- | 13 | - | TRBJ2-1 | TRBV19 | TGTGCCAGTAGCATACGGACCCCGGGGGAGCAGTTCTTC | CASSIRTPGEQFF
few | 14 | - | TRBJ1-2 | TRBV7-8 | TGTGCCAGCAGCTTAGGGCCATCTAACTATGGCTACACCTTC | CASSLGPSNYGYTF
- | 14 | - | TRBJ1-1 | TRBV28 | TGTGCCAGCAAACTAACAGGGACGAACACTGAAGCTTTCTTT | CASKLTGTNTEAFF
- | 14 | TRBD1 | TRBJ1-5 | TRBV2 | TGTGCCAGCCGTCGGGCAGGGGGTTTTCAGCCCCAGCATTTT | CASRRAGGFQPQHF
few | 14 | TRBD2 | TRBJ2-1 | TRBV19 | TGTGCCACCACGCCCGGGGGGGCCGGTAATGAGCAGTTCTTC | CATTPGGAGNEQFF
few | 14 | TRBD1 | TRBJ1-2 | TRBV7-6 | TGTGCCAGCAGCTCACCGGGGACAGCCTATGGCTACACCTTC | CASSSPGTAYGYTF
few | 15 | - | TRBJ2-3 | TRBV10-3 | TGTGCCATCAGCGATCGGAGGGGTAACGCAGATACGCAGTATTTT | CAISDRRGNADTQYF
- | 16 | - | TRBJ1-5 | TRBV2 | TGTGCCAGCAGTGCCGGAAGGGGCGCCGGCAATCAGCCCCAGCATTTT | CASSAGRGAGNQPQHF
- | 13 | - | TRBJ2-7 | TRBV19 | TGTGCCAGTAGTATTGAGGGGCCCTACGAGCAGTACTTC | CASSIEGPYEQYF
few | 15 | - | TRBJ2-1 | TRBV20-1 | TGCAGTGCTAGAGTTCGGCGGGGTGACTACAATGAGCAGTTCTTC | CSARVRRGDYNEQFF
few | 15 | TRBD1 | TRBJ1-5 | TRBV19 | TGTGCCAGTAGTTTGACAGGGCTTGGCAATCAGCCCCAGCATTTT | CASSLTGLGNQPQHF
few | 15 | TRBD1 | TRBJ2-7 | TRBV6-6 | TGTGCCAGCAGCCCCACGAACAGGGGGCCTGGGGAGCAGTACTTC | CASSPTNRGPGEQYF